Below, 5 T cell receptor beta chains from the same sample are listed, as sequenced in a study of PD-1 blockade in classical Hodgkin lymphoma. Time point in this sample: newly diagnosed, previously untreated cHL patient sample. The table came from immunoSEQ multiplex PCR; TCRdb's copy has only in-frame clones and leaves some out. The table shows about 15,000 clones, with about nine tenths occurring only once. Material: peripheral blood mononuclear cells (PBMCs). These receptors originate from a human donor with classical Hodgkin lymphoma.

The chain is built from TRBV6-5 and TRBJ1-2, with D possibly matching TRBD1 (6 bases). V was clipped by 3 bases and J by 2 bases, with 10 bases between them. CDR1 and CDR2 from the germline V gene are MNHEY and SVGAGI. There are 14 residues in the CDR3. The CDR3 coding sequence is TGTGCCAGCAGTTATACAGGGCTCAACTATGGCTACACCTTC. Translating gives CASSYTGLNYGYTF.

The gene calls are TRBV27 and TRBJ2-7; 7 nucleotides agree with TRBD1. The CDR3 spans 14 residues. V lost 1 base and J lost 1; bases outside the gene matches: 1. CDR1 MNHEY and CDR2 SMNVEV come from the germline V gene (reference sequence). This chain's CDR3 is CASSLYRGSYEQYF. CDR3 DNA sequence: TGTGCCAGCAGTTTATACAGGGGATCCTACGAGCAGTACTTC.

The chain employs TRBV21-1 and TRBJ2-7; the D call in the table, TRBD1, was not verified against the DNA. TRBV21-1 is a pseudogene locus. The CDR3 is 18 residues long. The CDR3 loop is CASIFLDIGDRVSYEQYF. In nucleotides, the CDR3 is TGTGCCAGCATCTTTTTAGATATCGGGGACAGGGTTTCCTACGAGCAGTACTTC.

The chain couples TRBV7-2 to TRBJ2-5, with 10 bases aligning to TRBD1. Trimming cost V 5 bases and J 11 bases; bases outside gene matches: 11. CDR1 is SGHTA and CDR2 is FQGNSA in the germline V gene. There are 14 residues in the CDR3. The chain's CDR3 is CASSRDRGQGEQYF. The CDR3 coding sequence is TGTGCCAGCAGCCGCGACAGGGGGCAAGGGGAGCAGTACTTC.

This clone showed up just once. The chain links TRBV19 to TRBJ1-3; D is uncertain. There are 15 residues in the CDR3. The V and J ends lost 1 base and 4 bases respectively, with 11 bases between them. The germline CDR1 and CDR2 sequences are LNHDA and SQIVND (reference sequence). The CDR3 region is CASSIAVQSGNTIYF. In DNA, the CDR3 is TGTGCCAGTAGTATAGCAGTCCAGTCCGGAAACACCATATATTTT.